Shown below are 22 T cell receptor beta chains from a single sample sequenced in a study of T cells in Graves' hyperthyroidism and ophthalmopathy. Researchers took RNA transcripts and amplified the TCR beta CDR3 regions from them. Researchers ran a first-round RT-PCR on the TCR CDR3 using the HTBI primer set. TCRdb ran MiXCR on the multiplex PCR reads and lists one entry per CDR3 protein. The sample consists of about 560,000 distinct CDR3 sequences, 16% of them appearing once. Source material: blood. Every receptor here comes from a woman under 30 with Graves' hyperthyroidism.

V usage is TRBV19 and J usage is TRBJ2-2; D unresolved. Deletions cut 3 bases from V and 2 bases from J, with 4 bases between. This CDR3 region has 13 residues. CDR1 is LNHDA, CDR2 SQIVND, per germline (reference sequence). The CDR3 protein is CASSMINTGELFF. CDR3 DNA sequence: TGTGCCAGTAGTATGATAAACACCGGGGAGCTGTTTTTT.

This clonotype appeared many times. The rearrangement uses TRBV6-5 and TRBJ2-2; D is uncertain. Germline CDR1 is MNHEY and CDR2 is SVGAGI. This CDR3 is 13 amino acids long. V was pared by 1 base and J by 5 bases, with 5 bases between. Written as DNA, the CDR3 is TGTGCCAGCAGTTACTTAAGTACCGGGGAGCTGTTTTTT. Protein product: CASSYLSTGELFF.

A few counts support this clonotype. The rearrangement links TRBV19 to TRBJ2-5, with 10 bases lining up with TRBD1. CDR1 LNHDA and CDR2 SQIVND come from the germline V gene (reference sequence). The CDR3 spans 15 residues. The V segment lost 3 bases and the J segment 5 bases; nucleotides outside the gene matches: 6. The CDR3 DNA sequence: TGTGCCAGTAGTATGGGACAGGGGAGGGGGGAGACCCAGTACTTC. Translating gives CASSMGQGRGETQYF.

A few counts support this clonotype. J is TRBJ1-1 and V is TRBV4-1; D gene uncertain. CDR3 size: 15 residues. Per the germline V gene, CDR1 is MGHRA and CDR2 is YSYEKL. V was cut by 0 bases and J by 7 bases, with 15 bases left in between. CDR3 sequence reads: CASSQDPGPKGEAFF. The CDR3 DNA reads as TGCGCCAGCAGCCAAGATCCGGGCCCGAAGGGTGAAGCTTTCTTT.

This clonotype has a handful of counts. This rearrangement joins TRBV6-2 or TRBV6-3 to TRBJ1-1; no reliable D call. The CDR3 length is 14 residues. V lost 0 bases and J lost 6, with 11 bases in between. Germline V gives CDR1 MNHEY, CDR2 SVGEGT. The CDR3 DNA sequence: TGTGCCAGCAGTTACTCTGATTCGAGTTCTGAAGCTTTCTTT. It yields the protein CASSYSDSSSEAFF.

This clonotype was observed many times. The chain uses TRBV12-5 and TRBJ1-1; D not resolved. Trimming took 1 base from V and 1 from J, leaving 4 bases between them. The CDR3 length is 13 residues. The V gene's germline CDR1 is LGHNT and CDR2 FRNRAP. The CDR3 coding sequence is TGTGCTAGTGGTTTGGGGGCGAACACTGAAGCTTTCTTT. Translating it yields CASGLGANTEAFF.

This clonotype has ten or more counts. The chain carries TRBV28 and TRBJ2-2, with D uncertain. Trimming pared 6 bases from V and 6 bases from J, leaving 8 bases between. The CDR3 is 12 amino acids. From germline, CDR1 is MDHEN and CDR2 SYDVKM. Here the CDR3 reads CASRGLAGELFF. The CDR3 DNA reads TGTGCCAGCAGGGGTCTAGCCGGGGAGCTGTTTTTT.

This clonotype showed up many times. The chain joins TRBV20-1 to TRBJ2-7, with 9 positions matching TRBD2. Losses at the gene ends were 1 base for V and 5 bases for J; bases not matched to a gene: 9. The germline gives CDR1 DFQATT, CDR2 SNEGSKA (reference sequence). The CDR3 sequence is 15 residues long. Here the CDR3 reads CSARAIAGVGHEQYF. The CDR3 nucleotides are TGCAGTGCTAGAGCAATAGCGGGAGTTGGGCACGAGCAGTACTTC.

This clonotype has just a few counts. V usage is TRBV19 and J usage is TRBJ1-4, with TRBD1 identical over 7 bases. The ends lost 7 bases at V and 0 bases at J; junction bases unmatched: 8. Germline V CDR1 and CDR2: LNHDA, SQIVND (reference sequence). This CDR3 spans 16 amino acids. CDR3 region: CASTRAGGATNEKLFF. The CDR3 DNA reads TGTGCCAGTACCCGCGCAGGGGGAGCAACTAATGAAAAACTGTTTTTT.

The chain carries TRBV27 and TRBJ2-2; TRBD2 matches at 8 bases. V gave up 4 bases and J gave up 5 bases; unmatched junction bases: 6. Germline V gene data show CDR1 as MNHEY and CDR2 as SMNVEV (reference sequence). The CDR3 covers 15 residues. CDR3 in DNA: TGTGCCAGCAGTTGGAGCGGGAGCGGTACCGGGGAGCTGTTTTTT. This codes for CASSWSGSGTGELFF.

This clonotype was counted ten times or more. The chain recombines TRBV7-2 with TRBJ1-5; D is perhaps TRBD1 (5 bases). This CDR3 is 14 amino acids long. Germline CDR1 and CDR2: SGHTA and FQGNSA. V lost 5 bases and J 10 bases, leaving 18 bases between the germline ends. The DNA for the CDR3 is TGTGCCAGCAGCATGGGGACTTTCGAGCCCCCCCAGCATTTT. Encoded protein: CASSMGTFEPPQHF.

Of note for this clonotype: This clone may be a read error of a much larger clone one base away. CDR3 coding DNA: TGTGCCAGCAGTGAACATTCTGCTAGGCGGTCGGAGACCCAGTACTTC. It codes for CASSEHSARRSETQYF. The chain combines TRBV6-1 with TRBJ2-5, with D hard to call. The CDR3 is 16 amino acids. The germline V gene encodes CDR1 MNHNS and CDR2 SASEGT. The germline V and J ends were trimmed by 2 bases and 5 bases, with 18 bases remaining between them.

This clonotype was seen many times. The chain links TRBV30 to TRBJ2-3, with 7 bases identical to TRBD1. J lost 2 bases, V lost 3 bases, and 5 bases had no gene match. Germline V gene data show CDR1 as GTSNPN and CDR2 as SVGIG (reference sequence). The CDR3 spans 14 residues. Here the CDR3 reads CAWSLDRNTDTQYF. In nucleotides, the CDR3 is TGTGCCTGGAGCCTGGACAGGAACACAGATACGCAGTATTTT.

This clonotype was picked up a small number of times. The CDR3 here is CASSFPAGVAGELFF. In DNA form, the CDR3 reads TGTGCCAGCAGTTTTCCAGCGGGAGTGGCCGGGGAGCTGTTTTTT. The chain combines TRBV28 with TRBJ2-2, with 8 bases aligning to TRBD2. Per the germline V gene, CDR1 is MDHEN and CDR2 is SYDVKM. The ends lost 3 bases at V and 6 bases at J; junction bases unmatched: 6. This CDR3 is 15 amino acids long.

Many counts were recorded for this clonotype. In DNA, the CDR3 is TGCGCCAGCAGCTTAGGCGGGAGGAGAGGGGACGAGCAGTACTTC. Translation: CASSLGGRRGDEQYF. The chain combines TRBV5-1 with TRBJ2-7, with 8 bases aligning to TRBD2. Germline CDR1 is SGHRS and CDR2 is YFSETQ. The V segment lost 2 bases and the J segment 5 bases; nucleotides outside the gene matches: 9. The CDR3 is made up of 15 amino acids.

The V call is TRBV28, the J call TRBJ2-3, with TRBD1 matching 9 bases. The CDR3 covers 17 residues. The germline V gene encodes CDR1 MDHEN and CDR2 SYDVKM. V lost 7 bases and J lost 2; bases outside the gene matches: 13. The CDR3 loop reads CASTARWGQGPTDTQYF. CDR3 bases: TGTGCCAGCACCGCCCGGTGGGGACAGGGCCCCACAGATACGCAGTATTTT.

This clonotype occurred a few times. V usage is TRBV27 and J usage is TRBJ1-1; 7 bases match TRBD1. The CDR3 contains 17 residues. J was trimmed by 0 bases and V by 5 bases; bases with no gene match: 12. The V gene's germline CDR1 is MNHEY and CDR2 SMNVEV (reference sequence). The DNA for the CDR3 is TGTGCCAGCAGTGCCCGACAGGGTCCCGCCTTGAACACTGAAGCTTTCTTT. It yields the protein CASSARQGPALNTEAFF.

This clonotype was detected only a few times. The chain uses TRBV29-1 and TRBJ2-3, with D possibly matching TRBD2 (5 bases). Germline CDR1 is SQVTM and CDR2 is ANQGSEA. This CDR3 spans 17 amino acids. Trimming took 3 bases from V and 2 from J, leaving 21 bases between them. The CDR3 DNA follows: TGCAGCGTTGACCTTGGGCGGTATAGGAGGCTCACAGATACGCAGTATTTT. This translates into CSVDLGRYRRLTDTQYF.

This clonotype was detected many times. This chain joins TRBV20-1 and TRBJ2-7; 7 positions match TRBD2. Germline lookup yields CDR1 DFQATT and CDR2 SNEGSKA (reference sequence). CDR3 length: 14 residues. After removal of 6 bases from V and 2 bases from J, the junction contained 10 bases not matched to a gene. In DNA form, the CDR3 reads TGCAGTGCCCCTAAGAGCGGGACGACCTACGAGCAGTACTTC. It yields the protein CSAPKSGTTYEQYF.

This clonotype was found many times. The rearrangement uses TRBV20-1 and TRBJ1-4, with D possibly being TRBD1 (5 bases). The V end lost 3 bases, the J end lost 0 bases, and 11 bases lay between the germline ends. This CDR3 is 15 amino acids long. Germline V lookup: CDR1 DFQATT, CDR2 SNEGSKA (reference sequence). The CDR3 protein is CSARNRIATNEKLFF. The CDR3 nucleotides are TGCAGTGCTAGGAACAGGATTGCAACTAATGAAAAACTGTTTTTT.

This sequence joins TRBV7-2 and TRBJ1-5; tentatively, D is TRBD1 (6 bases). V dropped 5 bases and J dropped 2 bases, with 22 bases sitting between them. The CDR3 length is 18 residues. Germline V gene lookup returns CDR1 SGHTA and CDR2 FQGNSA. The CDR3 loop reads CASSPYGRGQGGNQPQHF. CDR3 nucleotide sequence: TGTGCCAGCAGCCCGTATGGACGGGGGCAGGGAGGCAATCAGCCCCAGCATTTT.

J is TRBJ1-5 and V is TRBV12-3 or TRBV12-4; D remains unclear. This CDR3 is built from 16 residues. Trimming removed 0 bases at V and 6 bases at J, with 15 bases between. The CDR3 DNA reads as TGTGCCAGCAGTTTAGCGCTGCGATCCGTTATTCAGCCCCAGCATTTT. Amino acid sequence: CASSLALRSVIQPQHF.